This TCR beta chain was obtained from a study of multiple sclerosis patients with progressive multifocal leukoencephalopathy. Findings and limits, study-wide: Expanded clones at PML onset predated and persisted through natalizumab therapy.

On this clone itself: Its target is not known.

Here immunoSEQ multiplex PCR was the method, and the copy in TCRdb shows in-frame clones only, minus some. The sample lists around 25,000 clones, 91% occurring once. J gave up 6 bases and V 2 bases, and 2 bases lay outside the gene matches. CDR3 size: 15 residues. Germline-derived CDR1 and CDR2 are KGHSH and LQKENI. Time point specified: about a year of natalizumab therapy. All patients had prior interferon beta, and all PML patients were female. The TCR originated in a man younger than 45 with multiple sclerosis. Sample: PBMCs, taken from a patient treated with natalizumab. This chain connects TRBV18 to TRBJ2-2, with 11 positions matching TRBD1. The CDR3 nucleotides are TGTGCCAGCTCACCATCGGGACAGGGGGCCGGGGAGCTGTTTTTT. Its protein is CASSPSGQGAGELFF.